A single sample gave rise to the 13 T cell receptor beta chains below, sequenced in a study of blood T cells in healthy people across ages. With a J-beta primer mix and a sample-barcoded 5' primer, a second PCR ran about 7 to 12 cycles. Via MiXCR, TCRdb re-called the 5' RACE reads, giving one row per CDR3 protein. The repertoire holds about 580,000 distinct CDR3 sequences, with about 45% as singletons. Sequencing was performed on blood. The origin of the receptors is a man older than 75 in good health.

This clonotype occurred many times. The CDR3 DNA is TGTGCCAGCAGCGGAACAAGGAAAAGGGGCGAGCAGTACTTC. Protein product: CASSGTRKRGEQYF. J is TRBJ2-7 and V is TRBV7-9; D possibly corresponds to TRBD1 (5 bases). In germline, CDR1 is SEHNR, CDR2 FQNEAQ (reference sequence). This CDR3 is 14 amino acids long. Trimming took off 5 bases at V and 6 bases at J, with 17 bases between the two ends.

The rearrangement joins TRBV27 to TRBJ2-1; D unresolved. V lost 5 bases and J lost 3, with 23 bases in between. This CDR3 comprises 18 residues. Germline CDR1 MNHEY, CDR2 SMNVEV (reference sequence). Written as DNA, the CDR3 is TGTGCCAGCAGTCCTCGTGGACGGTCTATCTCCCTCTACAATGAGCAGTTCTTC. Its protein product is CASSPRGRSISLYNEQFF.

This clonotype has a handful of counts. V and J are TRBV12-3 or TRBV12-4 and TRBJ1-6; 8 bases agree with TRBD1. V trimming: 7 bases; J trimming: 7 bases; junction bases outside the gene matches: 6. The CDR3 extends over 14 amino acids. The CDR3 bases are TGTGCCAGCACTATGACAGGGGTGAATTCACCCCTCCACTTT. Protein product: CASTMTGVNSPLHF.

Here the CDR3 DNA reads TGCAGTGCTTACCCACGGGGGACCGGGGAGCTGTTTTTT. Translating it yields CSAYPRGTGELFF. This sequence joins TRBV20-1 and TRBJ2-2, with D perhaps TRBD2 (6 bases). Germline loops: CDR1 DFQATT, CDR2 SNEGSKA (reference sequence). The CDR3 extends over 13 amino acids. V lost 5 bases and J 5 bases, leaving 12 bases between the germline ends.

The rearrangement uses TRBV6-6 and TRBJ1-4; 8 bases are a match to TRBD1. Losses at the gene ends were 5 bases for V and 8 bases for J; bases not matched to a gene: 4. Germline V CDR1 and CDR2: MNHNY, SVGAGI (reference sequence). The CDR3 covers 13 residues. CDR3 region: CASSLTGEEKLFF. The CDR3 coding sequence is TGTGCCAGCAGTCTGACAGGGGAAGAAAAACTGTTTTTT.

This chain links TRBV20-1 with TRBJ1-3; no reliable D call. The CDR3 is 12 residues long. Trimming took off 3 bases at V and 4 bases at J, with 7 bases between the two ends. Germline-derived CDR1 and CDR2 are DFQATT and SNEGSKA (reference sequence). This CDR3 is CSARGAGNTIYF. CDR3 coding DNA: TGCAGTGCTAGGGGAGCAGGAAACACCATATATTTT.

As concerns this clonotype: A junction boundary mismatches the germline segment, possibly from a read error. The CDR3 protein is CASSTLTGGYLQETRYF. The DNA of the CDR3 is TGCGCCAGCAGTACCCTTACGGGAGGATACCTCCAAGAGACCCGGTACTTC. The chain links TRBV10-2 to TRBJ2-5; 7 bases are a match to TRBD2. CDR1 and CDR2 from the germline V gene are WSHSY and SAAADI. This CDR3 spans 17 amino acids.

The gene calls are TRBV3-1 and TRBJ2-5, with 7 bases fitting TRBD1. V shed 3 bases and J 4 bases; nucleotides not matched to a gene: 11. In germline, CDR1 is LGHDT, CDR2 YNNKEL (reference sequence). This CDR3 spans 16 amino acids. CDR3 sequence (DNA): TGTGCCAGCAGCCACCGGGACAGTCGACGATTAGAGACCCAGTACTTC. The encoded protein is CASSHRDSRRLETQYF.

V and J are TRBV20-1 and TRBJ2-6, with 10 bases identical to TRBD1. Looked up from germline, CDR1 is DFQATT and CDR2 is SNEGSKA (reference sequence). With V trimmed by 8 bases and J by 2 bases, 3 bases remained unmatched. The CDR3 has 14 amino acids. The CDR3 protein is CSIGQGAGANVLTF. DNA for the CDR3: TGCAGTATTGGACAGGGGGCTGGGGCCAACGTCCTGACTTTC.

The CDR3, as DNA: TGTGCCAGCAGTTTATCGAGGGGGCGTGCCACTGAAGCTTTCTTT. It encodes CASSLSRGRATEAFF. The V and J genes are TRBV28 and TRBJ1-1; 7 nucleotides line up with TRBD1. The germline gives CDR1 MDHEN, CDR2 SYDVKM. Trimming removed 1 base from V and 4 bases from J; junction bases left unmatched: 6. The CDR3 has 15 amino acids.

This clonotype was found a few times. This rearrangement joins TRBV10-3 to TRBJ2-5; the D is unclear. This CDR3 has 15 residues. Germline V gives CDR1 ENHRY, CDR2 SYGVKD. V was shortened by 0 bases and J by 1 base, with 9 bases between the two germline ends. CDR3 loop: CAISESLPTQETQYF. The CDR3, as DNA: TGTGCCATCAGTGAGTCCTTGCCTACCCAAGAGACCCAGTACTTC.

This clonotype was observed a few times. This rearrangement joins TRBV20-1 to TRBJ2-1, with D uncertain. Per germline, CDR1 DFQATT and CDR2 SNEGSKA (reference sequence). Trimming shortened V by 1 base and J by 0 bases, and 10 bases separated the two germline ends. The CDR3 is 15 residues long. CDR3 residues: CSARVEVDSYNEQFF. The CDR3 DNA reads TGCAGTGCTAGAGTAGAGGTGGACTCCTACAATGAGCAGTTCTTC.

The gene calls are TRBV5-1 and TRBJ1-2, with D hard to call. The CDR3 loop spans 12 amino acids. Trimming cost V 2 bases and J 8 bases, with 10 bases left between them. Germline CDR1 reads SGHRS; CDR2 reads YFSETQ. The CDR3 DNA reads as TGCGCCAGCAGCTTATGGGCTGACGGCTACACCTTC. Its protein product is CASSLWADGYTF.